This TCR beta chain derives from a study of tumor and adjacent non-tumor tissue in lung cancer. Across the study: On average, productive TCRbeta reads reached some 4.4 million per sample. Findings and caveats of the study: Tumor tissue had significantly higher TCR diversity than normal lung. Top 100 clones took a larger repertoire share in normal lung.

The CDR3 is 15 amino acids. Germline-derived CDR1 and CDR2 are MNHEY and SVGAGI. No cell sorting was done before RNA was extracted from the tissue. Between August and November 2014, newly diagnosed, chemotherapy-naive lung cancer patients underwent thoracic surgery in China. With respect to this clonotype: The antigen remains undetermined. One base away lies a much larger clone, so this may be a sequencing read error.

The library came from three nested PCR rounds adapted from ARM-PCR protocols. TCRdb analysed the multiplex PCR reads with MiXCR anew, one entry per CDR3 protein. The table lists over 110,000 distinct CDR3 sequences, approximately 72% of them singletons. The J gene is TRBJ1-1, the V gene TRBV6-5; 9 bases line up with TRBD1. The sequenced material came from lung tumor tissue. This clonotype originated in a man between 60 and 75 years old with small cell lung cancer. The CDR3 DNA follows: TGTGCCAGCAGTAAACAGGGACAGGGAGGGACTGAATCTTTCTTT. Residues: CASSKQGQGGTESFF.